This T cell receptor beta chain is from a study of control samples from healthy donors and cancer patients (dated by TCRdb to 2018 to 2021). CDR1 and CDR2 are read off the germline V gene as SGHRS and YFSETQ. Including the terminal cysteine and phenylalanine, the CDR3 comprises 13 residues. The CDR3 DNA has 39 bases and is translated from base 1. The trim is 2 bases for V and 1 base for J, with a gap of 6 bases between the germline ends. Library generation was performed with the immunoSEQ multiplex PCR assay. Imported from immuneACCESS, the table was reduced by TCRdb to in-frame sequences with V and J called. These copies leave out some clones; in studies compared against another copy, an unresolved V gene accounts for under half, and the cause of the remainder is not known. The sample table shows over 100,000 clones, and roughly nine tenths are seen once. The biggest ten clones account for under 4.5% of the sample.

Remarks on this clone: Which antigen it targets is not known. Base qualities are not provided; no much larger clone lies one nucleotide away.

In this chain, TRBV5-1 is recombined with TRBJ1-1; no confident D gene assignment can be made. What was sequenced was blood. This TCR derives from a human donor in good health. The donor label of this sample is uncertain. The CDR3 has the sequence CASSFKGNTEAFF. The sequenced DNA: TGCGCCAGCAGCTTTAAGGGGAACACTGAAGCTTTCTTT.